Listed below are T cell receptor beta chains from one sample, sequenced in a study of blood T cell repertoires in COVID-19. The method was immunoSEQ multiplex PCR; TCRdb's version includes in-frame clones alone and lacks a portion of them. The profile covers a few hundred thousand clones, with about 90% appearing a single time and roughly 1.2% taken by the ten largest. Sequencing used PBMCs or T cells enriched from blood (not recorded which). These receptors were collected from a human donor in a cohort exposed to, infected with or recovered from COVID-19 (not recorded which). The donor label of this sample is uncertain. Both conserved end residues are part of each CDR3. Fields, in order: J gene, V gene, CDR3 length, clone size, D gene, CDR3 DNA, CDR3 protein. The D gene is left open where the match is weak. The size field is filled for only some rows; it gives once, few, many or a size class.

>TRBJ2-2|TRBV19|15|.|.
TGTGCCAGTAGCACGTCAACGGGGGGCAGCGGGGAGCTGTTTTTT
CASSTSTGGSGELFF
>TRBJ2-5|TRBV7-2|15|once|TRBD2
TGTGCCAGCACCCCTTTTAGCGGGGGGTCGGAGACCCAGTACTTC
CASTPFSGGSETQYF
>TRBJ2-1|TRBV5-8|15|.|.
TGTGCCAGCTTATCAACAGAGAGCTCCTACAATGAGCAGTTCTTC
CASLSTESSYNEQFF
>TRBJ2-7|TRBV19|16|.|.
TGTGCCAGTAGTCCCGGGACCTCAGGGGCTTACTACGAGCAGTACTTC
CASSPGTSGAYYEQYF
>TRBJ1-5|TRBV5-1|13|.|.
TGCGCCAGCAGCGAGAGGGGCAATCAGCCCCAGCATTTT
CASSERGNQPQHF
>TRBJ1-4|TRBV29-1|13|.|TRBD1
TGCAGCGTCGCCGGGACAGGGAATGAAAAACTGTTTTTT
CSVAGTGNEKLFF
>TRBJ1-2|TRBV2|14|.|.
TGTGCCAGCAGTGAAAATAGGGGAAACCATGGCTACACCTTC
CASSENRGNHGYTF
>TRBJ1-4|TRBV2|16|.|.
TGTGCCAGCAGTGAAGACAGCTTTGCAACTAATGAAAAACTGTTTTTT
CASSEDSFATNEKLFF
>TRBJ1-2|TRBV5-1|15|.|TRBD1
TGCGCCAGCAGCTTGAACCCGGGACAGAACTATGGCTACACCTTC
CASSLNPGQNYGYTF
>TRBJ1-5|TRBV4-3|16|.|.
TGCGCCAGCAGCCAGGGTGTTGGGTCGGGAGGCCAGCCCCAGCATTTT
CASSQGVGSGGQPQHF
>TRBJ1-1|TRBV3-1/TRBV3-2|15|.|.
TGTGCCAGCAGCCAAGGGGGCAGGGAGGACACTGAAGCTTTCTTT
CASSQGGREDTEAFF
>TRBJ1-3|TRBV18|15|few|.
TGTGCCAGCTCACCGCGGCAGGGGAACGGTAACACCATATATTTT
CASSPRQGNGNTIYF
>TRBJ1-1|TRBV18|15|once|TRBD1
TGTGCCAGCTCAACAGGGGGCGTTGGGAACACTGAAGCTTTCTTT
CASSTGGVGNTEAFF
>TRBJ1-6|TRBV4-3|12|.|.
TGCGCCAGCAGCCAGCCCAGGTCACCCCTCCACTTT
CASSQPRSPLHF
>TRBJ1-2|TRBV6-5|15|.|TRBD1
TGTGCCAGCAGTTCGCGGGACAGGGGGGGCTATGGCTACACCTTC
CASSSRDRGGYGYTF
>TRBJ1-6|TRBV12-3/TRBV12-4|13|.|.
TGTGCCAGCACCCTAGGTGTTTATTCACCCCTCCACTTT
CASTLGVYSPLHF
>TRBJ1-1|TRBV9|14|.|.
TGTGCCAGCAGCGAAACAGGGCTGGGCACTGAAGCTTTCTTT
CASSETGLGTEAFF
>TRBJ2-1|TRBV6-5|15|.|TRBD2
TGTGCCAGCGGCAAAGCGGGGGTTAGAAGGAATGAGCAGTTCTTC
CASGKAGVRRNEQFF
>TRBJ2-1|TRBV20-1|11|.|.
TGCAGTGCCCGACAGAACAATGAGCAGTTCTTC
CSARQNNEQFF
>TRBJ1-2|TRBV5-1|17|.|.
TGCGCCAGCAGCTTGGCCGTGCACATTAAAGATGATTATGGCTACACCTTC
CASSLAVHIKDDYGYTF
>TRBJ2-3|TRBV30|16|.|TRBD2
TGTGCCTGGAAACGGACTAGCGGGGGGGCTAGTAATACGCAGTATTTT
CAWKRTSGGASNTQYF
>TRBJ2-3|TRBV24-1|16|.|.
TGTGCCACCAGTGATTTGGGAGGTCGAGGCACAGATACGCAGTATTTT
CATSDLGGRGTDTQYF
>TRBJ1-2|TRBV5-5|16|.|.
TGTGCCAGCAGCCAATCACCGAGGGCAGGAGACTATGGCTACACCTTC
CASSQSPRAGDYGYTF
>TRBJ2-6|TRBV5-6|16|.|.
TGTGCCAGCAGCCCCAGGAAGAGGGCTGGGGCCAACGTCCTGACTTTC
CASSPRKRAGANVLTF
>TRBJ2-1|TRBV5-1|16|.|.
TGCGCCAGCAGCTCGGGACTCCTTCAAGGCAACAATGAGCAGTTCTTC
CASSSGLLQGNNEQFF
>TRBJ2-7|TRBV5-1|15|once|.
TGCGCCAGCAGCTTGGTTGCAGGGGGGTCCTACGAGCAGTACTTC
CASSLVAGGSYEQYF
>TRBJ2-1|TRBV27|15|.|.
TGTGCCAGCAGTTCCCCCCCTGACACCCCTCAAGAGCAGTTCTTC
CASSSPPDTPQEQFF
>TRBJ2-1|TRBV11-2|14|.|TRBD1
TGTGCCAGCAGCCCTCATGATGGACAGGTGCTGCAGTTCTTC
CASSPHDGQVLQFF
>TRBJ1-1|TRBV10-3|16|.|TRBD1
TGTGCCATCAGTGAGGGTGGACCCAGGGGGCCCACTGAAGCTTTCTTT
CAISEGGPRGPTEAFF